The sequence of this T cell receptor (beta chain) was determined in a study of blood T cell repertoires in COVID-19. At the level of the study: Sites in the United States, Italy and Spain provided acute and convalescent COVID-19 samples. Sample material is recorded as cDNA or gDNA derived from T cells, B-cell-depleted T cells, or PBMCs.

Original processing methods: Reference gene primer amplification gave estimated nucleated cell counts. The repertoire was sequenced with immunoSEQ multiplex PCR; TCRdb's copy has only in-frame clones and lacks some. V, J and clone size are those of that table, while D and trimming were read from the DNA. This sample has fewer than 150,000 clones, with about 80% found just once. The germline gives CDR1 SGHAT, CDR2 FQNNGV. V was pared by 5 bases and J by 6 bases, with 14 bases between. The CDR3 has 13 residues. The source of this sequence is a human donor in a cohort sampled during active COVID-19. The chain employs TRBV11-2 and TRBJ2-7; D possibly corresponds to TRBD2 (5 bases). Sample: peripheral blood. CDR3 region: CASSTRTDGEQYF. The CDR3 nucleotides are TGTGCCAGCAGCACCCGGACTGACGGCGAGCAGTACTTC.